A selection of T cell receptor beta chains follows, all from one sample in a study of OX40 agonist ivuxolimab in advanced cancers. Data came from immunoSEQ multiplex PCR; TCRdb stores just in-frame clones and leaves some out. The sample has over 150,000 clones, approximately 94% seen once. The sample consisted of CD4+ or CD8+ T cells sorted from blood, taken in a trial of the OX40 agonist ivuxolimab. The receptors were gathered from an adult with an advanced solid tumor such as melanoma, head and neck, liver or kidney cancer. The CDR3 runs from the conserved cysteine through the conserved F or W. The D gene is left open where the match is weak.

v_call	j_call	d_call	cdr3_nt	cdr3_aa
TRBV7-2	TRBJ1-1	NA	TGTGCCAGCAGCTTAGGTCGCCGGGGAGGGACTGAAGCTTTCTTT	CASSLGRRGGTEAFF
TRBV6-5	TRBJ2-7	TRBD1	TGTGCCAGCAGTCCTGGGACAGGGGGCACATACGAGCAGTACTTC	CASSPGTGGTYEQYF
TRBV7-3	TRBJ2-6	NA	TGTGCCAGCAGCTCACCCGAAAGGTTCCACTCTGGGGCCAACGTCCTGACTTTC	CASSSPERFHSGANVLTF
TRBV7-2	TRBJ2-7	NA	TGTGCCAGCAGCTCCCAGGGGTACGAGCAGTACTTC	CASSSQGYEQYF
TRBV7-8	TRBJ2-7	TRBD1	TGTGCCAGCAGGACGACAGGGGGCTCCTACGAGCAGTACTTC	CASRTTGGSYEQYF
TRBV2	TRBJ2-7	NA	TGTGCCAGCACCGTCGCCCCGGGGAGCCCCTACGAGCAGTACTTC	CASTVAPGSPYEQYF
TRBV6-5	TRBJ1-2	NA	TGTGCCAGCAGTTACTCGTACCAGTCCTATGGCTACACCTTC	CASSYSYQSYGYTF
TRBV28	TRBJ1-6	NA	TGTGCCAGCAGCATCGGGGCGACAGGACGATCACCCCTCCACTTT	CASSIGATGRSPLHF
TRBV5-1	TRBJ2-5	NA	TGCGCCAGCAGCTTGGCGGCGGCAGGGGGGCAAGAGACCCAGTACTTC	CASSLAAAGGQETQYF
TRBV4-1	TRBJ2-5	NA	TGCGCCAGCAGCCAAGAGGGTTCAGGACAACCCTACTTC	CASSQEGSGQPYF